The rows below give T cell receptor beta chains drawn from one sample of a study of low-dose radiotherapy and immunotherapy resistance in tumors. Via MiXCR, TCRdb re-called the reads, giving one row per CDR3 protein. Of some 60,000 distinct CDR3 sequences listed, more than 25% were seen once; the top ten hold under 7%. This material consisted of PBMCs, taken before treatment. The source of these receptors is a male donor with rectosigmoid adenocarcinoma. The CDR3 runs from the conserved cysteine through the conserved F or W. A D gene is named only where the DNA matches it firmly. Only part of the rows carry a size: once, few, many, or a class if the clone is expanded.

v_gene	j_gene	d_gene	abundance	CDR3aa	CDR3nt
TRBV5-1	TRBJ2-2	-	-	CASSSRDLFRGELFF	TGCGCCAGCAGCTCCCGGGACCTCTTTCGGGGGGAGCTGTTTTTT
TRBV13	TRBJ2-3	TRBD2	-	CASSSSGTSGSADTQYF	TGTGCCAGCAGCTCTTCCGGGACTAGCGGGAGCGCAGATACGCAGTATTTT
TRBV19	TRBJ2-1	TRBD2	many	CASMEGRVQFF	TGTGCCAGTATGGAGGGGAGGGTGCAGTTCTTC
TRBV7-2	TRBJ2-7	-	many	CASSPRESSYEQYF	TGTGCCAGCAGCCCCCGAGAGAGCTCCTACGAGCAGTACTTC
TRBV27	TRBJ2-5	TRBD1	many	CASSFRRQGLVEETQYF	TGTGCCAGCAGTTTCCGCAGACAGGGTCTGGTTGAAGAGACCCAGTACTTC
TRBV7-3	TRBJ2-2	TRBD2	once	CASSLKVGTSGGNTGELFF	TGTGCCAGCAGCTTAAAAGTCGGGACTAGCGGGGGCAACACCGGGGAGCTGTTTTTT
TRBV14	TRBJ2-3	-	few	CASSRLPSTDTQYF	TGTGCCAGCAGCCGACTCCCCAGCACAGATACGCAGTATTTT
TRBV29-1	TRBJ2-4	-	many	CSVLQGSVAKNIQYF	TGCAGCGTGTTACAGGGTTCTGTAGCCAAAAACATTCAGTACTTC
TRBV4-2	TRBJ2-7	TRBD2	-	CAISQEAGGTHEQYF	TGTGCCATCAGCCAAGAGGCGGGGGGGACCCACGAGCAGTACTTC
TRBV7-2	TRBJ2-6	-	many	CASSVQGSASGANVLTF	TGTGCCAGCAGCGTACAGGGTTCCGCATCTGGGGCCAACGTCCTGACTTTC
TRBV7-4	TRBJ2-7	-	few	CASSSQGPRYEQYF	TGTGCCAGCAGCTCCCAGGGGCCGCGTTACGAGCAGTACTTC
TRBV5-5	TRBJ2-7	-	many	CASSFGGEQYF	TGTGCCAGCAGCTTCGGAGGGGAGCAGTACTTC
TRBV7-2	TRBJ1-2	-	many	CASSLADRTNYGYTF	TGTGCCAGCAGCTTAGCGGACCGAACTAACTATGGCTACACCTTC
TRBV5-1	TRBJ2-1	TRBD2	many	CASSPIGLAGRNEQFF	TGCGCCAGCAGCCCGATAGGACTAGCGGGGAGAAATGAGCAGTTCTTC
TRBV6-5	TRBJ2-5	TRBD2	many	CASSFREEETQYF	TGTGCCAGCAGTTTCCGGGAGGAGGAGACCCAGTACTTC
TRBV5-1	TRBJ1-1	-	many	CASSLPQNTEAFF	TGCGCCAGCAGCTTGCCGCAGAACACTGAAGCTTTCTTT
TRBV20-1	TRBJ1-5	-	many	CSSTPWPKLDQPQHF	TGCAGTTCTACTCCCTGGCCCAAGCTAGATCAGCCCCAGCATTTT
TRBV5-1	TRBJ2-7	TRBD1	many	CASSLGQGIWDEQYF	TGCGCCAGCAGCTTGGGACAGGGGATATGGGACGAGCAGTACTTC
TRBV20-1	TRBJ2-2	TRBD1	once	CSVNGPGGKDGELFF	TGCAGTGTCAACGGCCCAGGGGGCAAGGACGGGGAGCTGTTTTTT
TRBV7-9	TRBJ1-4	-	many	CASSLASYYEKLFF	TGTGCCAGCAGCTTAGCGTCATACTATGAAAAACTGTTTTTT
TRBV20-1	TRBJ2-3	TRBD2	many	CSASSPGLAGESTDTQYF	TGCAGTGCTAGCAGTCCGGGACTAGCGGGAGAGAGCACAGATACGCAGTATTTT
TRBV28	TRBJ2-3	TRBD2	few	CASSLGRSGRLKDTQYF	TGTGCCAGCAGTTTAGGTCGTAGCGGGAGGTTGAAGGATACGCAGTATTTT
TRBV7-6	TRBJ2-7	-	many	CASSETEGLEQYF	TGTGCCAGCAGCGAGACAGAGGGCCTCGAGCAGTACTTC
TRBV5-1	TRBJ2-1	-	-	CASSLAALSSYNEQFF	TGCGCCAGCAGCTTGGCCGCACTCTCCTCCTACAATGAGCAGTTCTTC
TRBV29-1	TRBJ2-1	TRBD2	many	CSVGLAGAVEQFF	TGCAGCGTGGGACTAGCGGGGGCGGTTGAGCAGTTCTTC
TRBV7-2	TRBJ2-7	TRBD1	-	CASSFGQGSIYEQYF	TGTGCCAGCAGCTTTGGACAGGGGAGTATCTACGAGCAGTACTTC
TRBV7-6	TRBJ1-2	-	few	CASSFETGGYGYTF	TGTGCCAGCAGCTTCGAGACGGGTGGCTATGGCTACACCTTC
TRBV10-2	TRBJ2-5	-	-	CASSGRLETQYF	TGCGCCAGCAGTGGCCGGTTAGAGACCCAGTACTTC
TRBV28	TRBJ1-2	-	many	CASSFSNRVGYTF	TGTGCCAGCAGTTTTAGTAACAGGGTTGGCTACACCTTC
TRBV9	TRBJ1-6	-	many	CASSLSTPPLHF	TGTGCCAGCAGCCTTTCAACACCACCCCTCCACTTT
TRBV5-4	TRBJ2-7	TRBD2	many	CASSPGGLVYEQYF	TGTGCCAGCAGCCCGGGGGGACTCGTCTACGAGCAGTACTTC